This T cell receptor (beta chain) comes out of a study of long-term antiretroviral therapy in people with HIV. Study conclusions and caveats: Spans of CDR3 length were tighter for HIV repertoires than for controls.

Sequencing used immunoSEQ v3.0 at survey level. Profiling relied on immunoSEQ multiplex PCR, and the TCRdb table lists in-frame clones only, not all of them. The table includes about 35,000 clones, 70% to 90% detected once. As regards this clone: The antigen is unknown.

Trimming took 3 bases from V and 5 from J, leaving 8 bases between them. The CDR3 consists of 13 residues. The germline gives CDR1 SEHNR, CDR2 FQNEAQ (reference sequence). The clonotype originates from a man between 18 and 35 years old with HIV. The rearrangement links TRBV7-9 to TRBJ1-5; D is undetermined. Here the sequenced sample was unsorted PBMCs, taken 2.2 years after starting antiretroviral therapy. CDR3 in DNA: TGTGCCAGCAGCTTTTCGCCAGATCAGCCCCAGCATTTT. Translating it yields CASSFSPDQPQHF.